The rows below give T cell receptor beta chains drawn from one sample of a study of blood T cell repertoires in COVID-19. Using immunoSEQ multiplex PCR, the repertoire was profiled, and TCRdb retains in-frame clones only, with some absent. The sample has some 190,000 clones, more than 70% seen once; the top ten hold under 5%. Sample: peripheral blood. The source is a human donor in a cohort sampled during active COVID-19. The CDR3 runs from the conserved cysteine through the conserved F or W. D genes are given only for firm matches. Rows may omit the clone size; those that give it use once, few, many or a size class.

clone_size d_call j_call v_call cdr3_nt cdr3_aa
few TRBD1 TRBJ1-6 TRBV28 TGTGCCAGCACGGAACAGGGGGTAGGTTATAATTCACCCCTCCACTTT CASTEQGVGYNSPLHF
once TRBD1 TRBJ2-7 TRBV12-3/TRBV12-4 TGTGCCAGCACCCGGGACAGCTCCTACGAGCAGTACTTC CASTRDSSYEQYF
few TRBD2 TRBJ2-2 TRBV7-7 TGTGCTAGCAGCCTCATTCCTAGCGGGGACACCGGGGAGCTGTTTTTT CASSLIPSGDTGELFF
few TRBD1 TRBJ1-4 TRBV6-6 TGTGCCAGCAGACAACCGGGACAGGTTAATGAAAAACTGTTTTTT CASRQPGQVNEKLFF
. TRBD2 TRBJ2-1 TRBV3-1/TRBV3-2 TGTGCCAGCAGCCTCCCCGCGGGGGGTGAGCAGTTCTTC CASSLPAGGEQFF
. TRBD2 TRBJ2-2 TRBV5-8 TGTGCCAGCAGCTTTACTAGCGGGATGAACACCGGGGAGCTGTTTTTT CASSFTSGMNTGELFF
. TRBD2 TRBJ2-7 TRBV12-5 TGTGCTAGTGGTTTGGTATGGGAGGGGTCCTACGAGCAGTACTTC CASGLVWEGSYEQYF
. . TRBJ2-7 TRBV30 TGTGCCTGGAGTGTAAGGGGCGCCGTTTTAGGGGAGCAGTACTTC CAWSVRGAVLGEQYF
. TRBD1 TRBJ2-4 TRBV7-2 TGTGCCAGCAAGGAACAGGGGGCCAAAAACATTCAGTACTTC CASKEQGAKNIQYF
. . TRBJ2-2 TRBV7-9 TGTGCCAGCAGCCCGACTAGTACCGGGGAGCTGTTTTTT CASSPTSTGELFF
. . TRBJ2-3 TRBV9 TGTGCCAGCAGCGCAGAGAGGGGGCGGGAAGATACGCAGTATTTT CASSAERGREDTQYF
. . TRBJ1-6 TRBV18 TGTGCCAGCTCAGGGGCCACCGTGTCACCCCTCCACTTT CASSGATVSPLHF
. . TRBJ2-7 TRBV11-2 TGTGCCAGCAGCTTAGAGAGCGCTGCCTCCTACGAGCAGTACTTC CASSLESAASYEQYF
. . TRBJ1-1 TRBV11-2 TGTGCCAGCAGCTGGAACAGGGCTATCGTAGGAGCTTTCTTT CASSWNRAIVGAFF
. TRBD1 TRBJ2-7 TRBV28 TGTGCCAGCAGTTTAGGGGTCCGGGACAGTCCCTACGAGCAGTACTTC CASSLGVRDSPYEQYF
. . TRBJ1-1 TRBV7-8 TGTGCCAGCAGCTACCGACCGGCAGGGATGAACACTGAAGCTTTCTTT CASSYRPAGMNTEAFF
. TRBD2 TRBJ2-1 TRBV6-4 TGTGCCAGCAAAAAACTAGCGGGAGAGGTCAATGAGCAGTTCTTC CASKKLAGEVNEQFF
. TRBD2 TRBJ2-5 TRBV3-1/TRBV3-2 TGTGCCAGCAGCCAAGGCCTACTAGCGGGACACCAAGAGACCCAGTACTTC CASSQGLLAGHQETQYF
. TRBD2 TRBJ2-3 TRBV9 TGTGCCAGCAGAGCTAGCGGAGGGGCCACAGATACGCAGTATTTT CASRASGGATDTQYF
. TRBD2 TRBJ2-2 TRBV18 TGTGCCAGCTCGCCCTGGATTAGCGGGGGGACCTCGACCGGGGAGCTGTTTTTT CASSPWISGGTSTGELFF
. . TRBJ2-3 TRBV9 TGTGCCAGCAGCGTAGGTAGCTACCCCTATACTAGCACAGATACGCAGTATTTT CASSVGSYPYTSTDTQYF
. . TRBJ1-4 TRBV7-8 TGTGCCAGCAGCTTAGACATCATCCGGGATGAAAAACTGTTTTTT CASSLDIIRDEKLFF
. TRBD1 TRBJ1-5 TRBV6-1 TGTGCCAGCAGTTCGACAGGGAATCAGCCCCAGCATTTT CASSSTGNQPQHF
. . TRBJ2-7 TRBV7-9 TGTGCCAGCAGCCCGGACAGCCGGGTGGGCCAGTACTTC CASSPDSRVGQYF
. . TRBJ1-5 TRBV28 TGTGCCAGCAGTTTACCTAGTTACAGGACGAGCAATCAGCCCCAGCATTTT CASSLPSYRTSNQPQHF
. . TRBJ2-7 TRBV5-1 TGCGCCAGCAGCTTGGATGTCCAACCGGGGGAGCAGTACTTC CASSLDVQPGEQYF
. TRBD1 TRBJ2-3 TRBV6-4 TGTGCCAGCAGTGACAGGGGGCAAGGGGATACGCAGTATTTT CASSDRGQGDTQYF
. TRBD2 TRBJ2-7 TRBV18 TGTGCCAGCTCTCCAGGGACTAGCGGGAGCGACGAGCAGTACTTC CASSPGTSGSDEQYF
few . TRBJ1-6 TRBV4-1 TGCGCCAGCAGCCAAGAGTCCGGCTCCTATAATTCACCCCTCCACTTT CASSQESGSYNSPLHF
. . TRBJ1-1 TRBV25-1 TGTGCCAGCGAATATGGGCCAGACACTGAAGCTTTCTTT CASEYGPDTEAFF
. . TRBJ1-1 TRBV19 TGTGCCAGTAGTGTTCAGAAGAACACTGAAGCTTTCTTT CASSVQKNTEAFF
. TRBD2 TRBJ2-7 TRBV5-1 TGCGCCAGCAGCTTGAGCGGGGCCTACGAGCAGTACTTC CASSLSGAYEQYF
few TRBD1 TRBJ1-6 TRBV2 TGTGCCAGCAATGGGGACAGCATTTCACCCCTCCACTTT CASNGDSISPLHF
. . TRBJ1-6 TRBV2 TGTGCCAGCAGTGAGAAAGGGACAAGGAGCTCCTATAATTCACCCCTCCACTTT CASSEKGTRSSYNSPLHF
. TRBD2 TRBJ2-3 TRBV7-9 TGTGCCAGCAGCCTGCCGGGACTAGCGGGAGGAGATACGCAGTATTTT CASSLPGLAGGDTQYF
once TRBD2 TRBJ2-3 TRBV6-2/TRBV6-3 TGTGCCAGCAGTTACTCGATCTCGCGGGAGTGGGAAGATACGCAGTATTTT CASSYSISREWEDTQYF
. TRBD1 TRBJ2-7 TRBV28 TGTGCCAGCAGACAACTACCGGGACAGGGGGCCTACGAGCAGTACTTC CASRQLPGQGAYEQYF
. . TRBJ2-5 TRBV5-1 TGCGCCAGCAGCTTGACATCCGCTAGCGGAGGGGGGGACCAAGAGACCCAGTACTTC CASSLTSASGGGDQETQYF
. . TRBJ1-4 TRBV7-2 TGTGCCAGCAGCTTAGGCCAGGGTATATTTGAAAAACTGTTTTTT CASSLGQGIFEKLFF
. . TRBJ1-4 TRBV28 TGTGCCAGCTATCCTGCGGGATTCCTGGGAGAAAAACTGTTTTTT CASYPAGFLGEKLFF
. TRBD2 TRBJ2-2 TRBV5-8 TGTGCCAGCAGCTTGGCGGGGGGGTCGAACACCGGGGAGCTGTTTTTT CASSLAGGSNTGELFF
. . TRBJ2-2 TRBV9 TGTGCCAGCAGCGTAGCTCAGCGGCCGAACACCGGGGAGCTGTTTTTT CASSVAQRPNTGELFF